The present entry profiles one TCR beta chain with its context. The data originate from a study of blood T cell repertoires in COVID-19. Sequencing was performed with immunoSEQ multiplex PCR; in TCRdb, only in-frame clones are kept and a portion is missing. The sample yields about 250,000 clones, about four fifths seen once. The CDR3 runs 16 residues. The germline gives CDR1 MNHNS, CDR2 SASEGT. V lost 6 bases to trimming and J lost 1 base, with 18 bases between them. The rearrangement links TRBV6-1 to TRBJ1-2; a weak D match, TRBD1 (6 bases). Sequenced sample: peripheral blood. The TCR was taken from a man between 50 and 59 years old with acute or convalescent COVID-19. CDR3 sequence: CASSETTGIFNYGYTF. CDR3 sequence (DNA): TGTGCCAGCAGCGAAACAACAGGGATTTTTAACTATGGCTACACCTTC.